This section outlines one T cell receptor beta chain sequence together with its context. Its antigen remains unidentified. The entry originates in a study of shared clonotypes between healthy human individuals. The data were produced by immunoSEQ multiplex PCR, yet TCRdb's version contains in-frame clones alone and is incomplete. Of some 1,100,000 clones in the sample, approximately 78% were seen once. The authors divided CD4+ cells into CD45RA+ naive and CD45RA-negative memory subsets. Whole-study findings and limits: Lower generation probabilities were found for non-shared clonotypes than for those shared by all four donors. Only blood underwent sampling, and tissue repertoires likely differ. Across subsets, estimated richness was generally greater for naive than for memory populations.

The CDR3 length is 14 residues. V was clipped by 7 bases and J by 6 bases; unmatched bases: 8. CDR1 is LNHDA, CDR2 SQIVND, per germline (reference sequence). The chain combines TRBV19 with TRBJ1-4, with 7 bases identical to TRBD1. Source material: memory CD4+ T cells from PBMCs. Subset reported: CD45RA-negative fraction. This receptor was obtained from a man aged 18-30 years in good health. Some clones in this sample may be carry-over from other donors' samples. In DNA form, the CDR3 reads TGTGCCAGTAATAGACAGGGTGGATATGAAAAACTGTTTTTT. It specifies CASNRQGGYEKLFF.